Below are 19 T cell receptor beta chains sequenced from a single sample in a study of identical twins. Using its own MiXCR run on the 5' RACE reads, TCRdb lists one record per CDR3 protein. The repertoire includes hundreds of thousands of distinct CDR3 sequences, 9% to 15% of them detected once, and about 1.5% sits in the top ten. These same records also appear under a second study, on yellow fever vaccine responses in identical twins.

Material: PBMCs. These receptor sequences come from a woman aged 18 to 35 in good health.

This clonotype was counted a few times. The chain is built from TRBV3-1 and TRBJ2-3; D call uncertain. Germline V lookup: CDR1 LGHDT, CDR2 YNNKEL (reference sequence). The CDR3 runs 12 residues. V was pared by 4 bases and J by 6 bases, with 8 bases between. The CDR3 coding sequence is TGTGCCAGCAGCCGTATGCAGGATACGCAGTATTTT. Translating gives CASSRMQDTQYF.

In this sample, this clonotype turned up a few times. V is TRBV12-3 or TRBV12-4 and J is TRBJ1-2; no definite D call. This CDR3 has 13 amino acids. V was clipped by 5 bases and J by 4 bases, with 11 bases between them. In DNA form, the CDR3 reads TGTGCCAGCAGTGAGATCAAGACCTATGGCTACACCTTC. Translating gives CASSEIKTYGYTF.

Here the CDR3 DNA reads TGTGCCACCAGCAGAGAGCGGGGCCCCTCCTACGAGCAGTACTTC. Its protein is CATSRERGPSYEQYF. The chain links TRBV15 to TRBJ2-7; D possibly corresponds to TRBD2 (6 bases). Per germline, CDR1 LNHNV and CDR2 YYDKDF (reference sequence). The V end lost 0 bases, the J end lost 0 bases, and 9 bases lay between the germline ends. This CDR3 is 15 amino acids long.

The chain couples TRBV6-4 to TRBJ1-5; no reliable D call. The V gene's germline CDR1 is MRHNA and CDR2 SNTAGT. Trimming removed 3 bases at V and 4 bases at J, with 10 bases between. The CDR3 consists of 14 residues. The CDR3 spells CASSEVWVNQPQHF. CDR3 sequence (DNA): TGTGCCAGCAGTGAGGTGTGGGTTAATCAGCCCCAGCATTTT.

The V and J genes are TRBV20-1 and TRBJ1-2, with D tentatively TRBD1 (6 bases). V lost 0 bases to trimming and J lost 5 bases, with 13 bases between them. CDR3 length equals 14 residues. Germline loops: CDR1 DFQATT, CDR2 SNEGSKA (reference sequence). CDR3 in amino acids: CSARDRRRGYGYTF. CDR3 coding DNA: TGCAGTGCTAGAGATCGGAGAAGGGGGTATGGCTACACCTTC.

This clonotype was recorded a few times. V gene TRBV20-1 combines with J gene TRBJ1-1; TRBD1 is a possible D gene (5 bases). Germline V gene data show CDR1 as DFQATT and CDR2 as SNEGSKA (reference sequence). CDR3 length equals 15 residues. CDR3 sequence reads: CSPSKQGNPNTEAFF. CDR3 sequence (DNA): TGCAGCCCCTCTAAGCAGGGCAACCCGAACACTGAAGCTTTCTTT.

The chain is built from TRBV2 and TRBJ2-7; TRBD1 is a possible D gene (6 bases). Germline V CDR1 and CDR2: SNHLY, FYNNEI. Between the trimmed V and J ends, which lost 6 bases and 5 bases, there was a span of 14 bases. This CDR3 has 13 residues. Written as DNA, the CDR3 is TGTGCCAGCAGAGTCGACAGGTTTGACGAGCAGTACTTC. This codes for CASRVDRFDEQYF. Full variable domain (rest looked up from reference TRBV2 and TRBJ2-7): EPEVTQTPSHQVTQMGQEVILRCVPISNHLYFYWYRQILGQKVEFLVSFYNNEISEKSEIFDDQFSVERPDGSNFTLKIRSTKLEDSAMYFCASRVDRFDEQYFGPGTRLTVT.

The chain uses TRBV24-1 and TRBJ2-5; a weak D match, TRBD1 (6 bases). Germline loops: CDR1 KGHDR, CDR2 SFDVKD. Trimming removed 3 bases from V and 5 bases from J, with 15 bases in between. The CDR3 extends over 15 amino acids. The CDR3 DNA reads as TGTGCCACCAGTGATACGGGACAAGTAAAGGAGACCCAGTACTTC. Amino acids: CATSDTGQVKETQYF.

This clonotype was detected ten times or more. V gene TRBV5-1 combines with J gene TRBJ2-7; D perhaps matches TRBD2 (5 bases). CDR3 length: 13 amino acids. V lost 4 bases and J lost 1, with 9 bases in between. CDR1 and CDR2 (germline): SGHRS, YFSETQ. The CDR3 region is CASSQTSSYEQYF. The CDR3, as DNA: TGCGCCAGCAGCCAAACTAGTTCCTACGAGCAGTACTTC.

This clonotype was detected many times. The rearrangement joins TRBV28 to TRBJ1-2, with D unresolved. Germline V gene sequence: CDR1 MDHEN, CDR2 SYDVKM. V was trimmed by 3 bases and J by 4 bases, leaving 15 bases between them. CDR3 length: 15 residues. CDR3 sequence (DNA): TGTGCCAGCAGTTTCCCTAAGGGAAGCGGCTATGGCTACACCTTC. Its protein is CASSFPKGSGYGYTF.

The chain couples TRBV27 to TRBJ2-7; 7 bases are shared with TRBD2. Germline CDR1 MNHEY, CDR2 SMNVEV (reference sequence). V trimming: 6 bases; J trimming: 3 bases; junction bases outside the gene matches: 8. The CDR3 loop spans 14 amino acids. CDR3 DNA sequence: TGTGCCAGCAGCCCCGGACTAGGGAACTACGAGCAGTACTTC. Amino acids: CASSPGLGNYEQYF.

CDR3 loop: CAISDRGEEQFF. CDR3 sequence (DNA): TGTGCCATCAGTGACCGCGGGGAAGAGCAGTTCTTC. The chain carries TRBV10-3 and TRBJ2-1; perhaps TRBD2 as D (6 bases). Trimming removed 3 bases at V and 10 bases at J, with 10 bases between. The V gene's germline CDR1 is ENHRY and CDR2 SYGVKD. The CDR3 contains 12 residues.

This clonotype has a handful of counts. This chain links TRBV3-1 with TRBJ1-1; D not resolved. Trimming shortened V by 1 base and J by 2 bases, and 8 bases separated the two germline ends. This CDR3 has 14 residues. The germline V gene has CDR1 LGHDT and CDR2 YNNKEL (reference sequence). CDR3 sequence (DNA): TGTGCCAGCAGCCAAGTTATCGGCAACACTGAAGCTTTCTTT. Encoded protein: CASSQVIGNTEAFF.

This clonotype was picked up a small number of times. This chain joins TRBV2 and TRBJ2-5; D may be TRBD2 (5 bases). CDR3 length equals 12 residues. Germline V CDR1 and CDR2: SNHLY, FYNNEI. V was clipped by 8 bases and J by 7 bases, with 14 bases between them. CDR3 in amino acids: CASVSDFGTQYF. The CDR3 nucleotides are TGTGCCAGCGTTAGCGACTTCGGGACCCAGTACTTC.

This clonotype was recorded a few times. The rearrangement joins TRBV2 to TRBJ2-7; 11 nucleotides match TRBD1. Losses at the gene ends were 2 bases for V and 5 bases for J; bases not matched to a gene: 2. Germline assignment: CDR1 SNHLY and CDR2 FYNNEI. This CDR3 comprises 14 residues. The CDR3 sequence: CASSEPGQGDEQYF. In nucleotides, the CDR3 is TGTGCCAGCAGTGAACCGGGACAGGGGGACGAGCAGTACTTC.

This clonotype was found a few times. In nucleotides, the CDR3 is TGTGCCATCAGTGGGGACAGGGGTTCAGATACGCAGTATTTT. Translating it yields CAISGDRGSDTQYF. The V gene is TRBV10-3, the J gene TRBJ2-3, with 10 nucleotides matching TRBD1. Germline V gives CDR1 ENHRY, CDR2 SYGVKD. The CDR3 loop spans 14 amino acids. The V and J ends lost 4 bases and 4 bases, in that order; junction bases with no gene match: 2.

This clonotype was recorded at least ten times. The V call is TRBV7-8, the J call TRBJ2-5; the D gene is possibly TRBD1 (5 bases). The CDR3 runs 16 residues. Germline V gene sequence: CDR1 SGHVS, CDR2 FQNEAQ. Trimming shortened V by 2 bases and J by 0 bases, and 13 bases separated the two germline ends. In DNA, the CDR3 is TGTGCCAGCAGCTTATCGCGAAACAGGAACCAAGAGACCCAGTACTTC. This gives the protein CASSLSRNRNQETQYF.

This rearrangement joins TRBV19 to TRBJ2-1, with 8 bases identical to TRBD2. This CDR3 has 16 residues. The germline V gene has CDR1 LNHDA and CDR2 SQIVND (reference sequence). The V segment lost 6 bases and the J segment 3 bases; nucleotides outside the gene matches: 10. CDR3 protein: CASSPGDGGVYNEQFF. The CDR3 nucleotides read TGTGCCAGTAGCCCCGGGGACGGGGGGGTCTACAATGAGCAGTTCTTC.

This clonotype was observed a handful of times. The chain couples TRBV20-1 to TRBJ2-3, with a possible D match to TRBD2 (6 bases). Germline V gene lookup returns CDR1 DFQATT and CDR2 SNEGSKA (reference sequence). The CDR3 is made up of 15 amino acids. Trimming removed 6 bases at V and 1 base at J, with 17 bases between. DNA for the CDR3: TGCAGTGCACAAAGGAGGGGAGAGGGCACAGATACGCAGTATTTT. Its protein product is CSAQRRGEGTDTQYF.